Listed below are T cell receptor beta chains from one sample, sequenced in a study of T-cell memory formation after mild COVID-19. TCRdb redid the calling of the 5' RACE reads with MiXCR, one entry per CDR3 protein. The sample yields approximately 500,000 distinct CDR3 sequences, approximately 25% seen once. Sequenced material: PBMCs or a T cell subset sorted from them (not recorded which). Source of these receptors: an adult woman who had mild COVID-19 (a few samples of this study predate the infection). Cell type and time point are not known. Both conserved end residues are part of each CDR3. The D gene is left open where the match is weak. Where a row states a size, it is once, few, many or the class of an expanded clone; other rows omit it.

V gene	clone size	D gene	J gene	CDR3 DNA	CDR3 protein
TRBV12-3/TRBV12-4	.	.	TRBJ1-1	TGTGCCAGCAGCCGACAGTTCCACACTGAAGCTTTCTTT	CASSRQFHTEAFF
TRBV4-3	.	.	TRBJ2-1	TGCGCCAGCAGCCATTCTCGGGGTCTCAATGAGCAGTTCTTC	CASSHSRGLNEQFF
TRBV7-9	few	.	TRBJ2-3	TGTGCCAGCAGCTTTTTAGAGGGTACAAGCACAGATACGCAGTATTTT	CASSFLEGTSTDTQYF
TRBV12-3/TRBV12-4	few	TRBD1	TRBJ1-1	TGTGCCAGCAGAACTGACAGGGTCGCTGAAGCTTTCTTT	CASRTDRVAEAFF
TRBV12-3/TRBV12-4	.	TRBD2	TRBJ2-3	TGTGCCAGCAGTCCCCCGGGTAGCGGGAAGGGCACAGATACGCAGTATTTT	CASSPPGSGKGTDTQYF
TRBV12-3/TRBV12-4	.	.	TRBJ2-7	TGTGCCAGCAGTTTAGGCGCAGTGGGCTCCTACGAGCAGTACTTC	CASSLGAVGSYEQYF
TRBV12-3/TRBV12-4	.	.	TRBJ2-1	TGTGCCAGCAGTTTCATCCCTCCTGAGCAGTTCTTC	CASSFIPPEQFF
TRBV2	few	.	TRBJ1-2	TGTGCCAGCAGCGAGACGCCCCTCTATGGCTACACCTTC	CASSETPLYGYTF
TRBV2	few	TRBD1	TRBJ2-4	TGTGCCAGCAGTGATGCACAGGGGGCGGGAAACATTCAGTACTTC	CASSDAQGAGNIQYF
TRBV3-1	.	.	TRBJ2-7	TGTGCCAGCACCCTTACAGGAACCTCCTACGAGCAGTACTTC	CASTLTGTSYEQYF
TRBV18	.	TRBD2	TRBJ2-1	TGTGCCAGCTCACGGGGGACTAGCGGGAGGTGGCAGTTCTTC	CASSRGTSGRWQFF
TRBV6-5	.	.	TRBJ2-2	TGTGCCGCCAGGGATCGGGTCGGGGAGCTGTTTTTT	CAARDRVGELFF
TRBV15	.	.	TRBJ2-7	TGTGCCACCAGCAGAGATCGGCCCTACGAGCAGTACTTC	CATSRDRPYEQYF
TRBV5-1	.	.	TRBJ2-7	TGCGCCAGCAGTGGATCAGGGCGTCCCTACGAGCAGTACTTC	CASSGSGRPYEQYF
TRBV12-3/TRBV12-4	.	TRBD1	TRBJ1-3	TGTGCCAACCGTCAGGGACAGAACTCTGGAAACACCATATATTTT	CANRQGQNSGNTIYF
TRBV3-1	few	TRBD1	TRBJ2-2	TGTGCCAGCAGCCACACGGGACAGAGGACCGGGGAGCTGTTTTTT	CASSHTGQRTGELFF
TRBV6-5	.	.	TRBJ1-1	TGTGCCAGCATCGCCCGATCCGCAGGGGACGTGAACACTGAAGCTTTCTTT	CASIARSAGDVNTEAFF
TRBV11-3	.	TRBD2	TRBJ2-1	TGTGACAGCAGCTTAGCGGGAGGGCTCAATGAGCAGTTCTTC	CDSSLAGGLNEQFF
TRBV5-1	.	.	TRBJ1-4	TGCGCCAGCAGCTTGCTAGGAGCAACTAATGAAAAACTGTTTTTT	CASSLLGATNEKLFF
TRBV11-2	few	.	TRBJ1-3	TGTGCCAGCAGCCTTATTACAGGGCCTGGAAACACCATATATTTT	CASSLITGPGNTIYF
TRBV5-6	many	.	TRBJ1-2	TGTGCCAGCAGCCCGGCGGCGGCAGGGGCTAACTATGGCTACACCTTC	CASSPAAAGANYGYTF
TRBV24-1	.	TRBD2	TRBJ2-1	TGTGCCACCATGCGGGGGGGGGTCAATGAGCAGTTCTTC	CATMRGGVNEQFF
TRBV6-1	once	.	TRBJ1-5	TGTGCCAGCAGTAGGACACTTGCCCTTAATCAGCCCCAGCATTTT	CASSRTLALNQPQHF
TRBV5-6	.	.	TRBJ2-7	TGTGCCAGCAGCTTTACCGTTAGCTCCTACGAGCAGTACTTC	CASSFTVSSYEQYF
TRBV3-1	.	.	TRBJ1-5	TGTGCCAGCAGCCAAGGGGTGAGGGGACGTAAGAGGCAGCCCCAGCATTTT	CASSQGVRGRKRQPQHF
TRBV7-9	.	TRBD1	TRBJ2-7	TGTGCCAGCAGCCCCCGGGACAGGGTCCACGAGCAGTACTTC	CASSPRDRVHEQYF
TRBV20-1	few	TRBD1	TRBJ1-4	TGCAGTGCTAGAGATCGGGACAGGGATTGGGAAAAACTGTTTTTT	CSARDRDRDWEKLFF